One sample yielded the 12 T cell receptor beta chains listed below, sequenced in a study of neoadjuvant nivolumab and ipilimumab in lung cancer. Assay: immunoSEQ multiplex PCR; the TCRdb copy retains only in-frame clones and omits some. This sample has 2,500 to 3,000 clones, with roughly 85% found just once. Material: tumor tissue, obtained before neoadjuvant nivolumab, alone or with ipilimumab. The receptors originated from an adult with non-small cell lung cancer.

The chain joins TRBV28 to TRBJ1-2; possibly TRBD1 for D (6 bases). Germline V lookup: CDR1 MDHEN, CDR2 SYDVKM. This CDR3 region has 12 residues. Deletions cut 6 bases from V and 3 bases from J, with 8 bases between. CDR3 nucleotides: TGTGCCAGCAGCTCAGGGGACTATGGCTACACCTTC. Translating gives CASSSGDYGYTF.

CDR3 coding DNA: TGTGCCAGCAGCGTAGCGGGATCTCACAATGAGCAGTTCTTC. It translates to CASSVAGSHNEQFF. The chain carries TRBV9 and TRBJ2-1; D may be TRBD2 (5 bases). V was trimmed by 0 bases and J by 5 bases, leaving 9 bases between them. This CDR3 has 14 residues. CDR1 is SGDLS and CDR2 is YYNGEE in the germline V gene.

The chain uses TRBV28 and TRBJ2-7, with D uncertain. The CDR3 is 11 amino acids. Germline lookup yields CDR1 MDHEN and CDR2 SYDVKM. Trimming pared 7 bases from V and 9 bases from J, leaving 13 bases between. The CDR3 bases are TGTGCCAGCATGGCCTCTCGTGGGCAGTACTTC. Translation: CASMASRGQYF.

The chain is built from TRBV5-4 and TRBJ1-1, with a tentative D call TRBD1 (5 bases). With 4 bases removed from V and 5 bases from J, the gap between germline ends came to 18 bases. The CDR3 loop spans 15 amino acids. Germline CDR1 and CDR2: SGHNT and YYREEE (reference sequence). In DNA form, the CDR3 reads TGTGCCAGCAGCGGCACCCTAGGGGCCGGGACTGAAGCTTTCTTT. Its protein is CASSGTLGAGTEAFF.

The V gene is TRBV19, the J gene TRBJ1-3, with D possibly matching TRBD1 (5 bases). The V end was cut by 4 bases, the J end by 2 bases, with 9 bases between. Germline-derived CDR1 and CDR2 are LNHDA and SQIVND (reference sequence). The CDR3 has 14 amino acids. The CDR3 DNA reads TGTGCCAGTAGTACAGGGTTAACTGGAAACACCATATATTTT. Its translation is CASSTGLTGNTIYF.

This chain joins TRBV7-8 and TRBJ2-7; D uncertain. Trimming shortened V by 1 base and J by 3 bases, and 7 bases separated the two germline ends. This CDR3 is built from 13 residues. The V gene's germline CDR1 is SGHVS and CDR2 FQNEAQ. The CDR3 loop is CASSLGAYYEQYF. CDR3 coding DNA: TGTGCCAGCAGCTTAGGCGCCTACTACGAGCAGTACTTC. Full variable domain (outside the CDR3, taken from reference TRBV7-8 and TRBJ2-7): GAGVSQSPRYKVAKRGQDVALRCDPISGHVSLFWYQQALGQGPEFLTYFQNEAQLDKSGLPSDRFFAERPEGSVSTLKIQRTQQEDSAVYLCASSLGAYYEQYFGPGTRLTVT.

The chain has TRBV7-9 and TRBJ2-1; TRBD1 matches at 7 bases. The CDR3 length is 15 residues. J gave up 3 bases and V 1 base, and 3 bases lay outside the gene matches. Per germline, CDR1 SEHNR and CDR2 FQNEAQ (reference sequence). DNA of the CDR3: TGTGCCAGCAGCTTAGTAGGGGGCCACTACAATGAGCAGTTCTTC. Amino acid sequence: CASSLVGGHYNEQFF. The full variable domain, in which reference TRBV7-9 and TRBJ2-1 provide the parts outside the CDR3, is DTGVSQNPRHKITKRGQNVTFRCDPISEHNRLYWYRQTLGQGPEFLTYFQNEAQLEKSRLLSDRFSAERPKGSFSTLEIQRTEQGDSAMYLCASSLVGGHYNEQFFGPGTRLTVL.

The CDR3 DNA reads TGTGCCAGCAGACGACAGGGGTACTATGGCTACACCTTC. Its protein is CASRRQGYYGYTF. The V gene is TRBV6-5, the J gene TRBJ1-2; 8 nucleotides match TRBD1. The CDR3 runs 13 residues. In germline, CDR1 is MNHEY, CDR2 SVGAGI. The ends lost 6 bases at V and 3 bases at J; junction bases unmatched: 3.

The chain employs TRBV25-1 and TRBJ1-1; 10 nucleotides agree with TRBD1. Looked up from germline, CDR1 is MGHDK and CDR2 is SYGVNS. This CDR3 is 15 amino acids long. After removal of 8 bases from V and 3 bases from J, the junction contained 9 bases not matched to a gene. The CDR3 coding sequence is TGTGCCAGCGGGGGACAGGGGCGGGGACACACTGAAGCTTTCTTT. It is translated as CASGGQGRGHTEAFF.

The chain uses TRBV5-1 and TRBJ2-2, with D maybe TRBD2 (6 bases). The V and J ends lost 0 bases and 6 bases respectively, with 9 bases between them. CDR1 is SGHRS, CDR2 YFSETQ, per germline. There are 14 residues in the CDR3. This CDR3 is CASSLAGDPGELFF. CDR3 DNA: TGCGCCAGCAGCTTGGCGGGAGACCCCGGGGAGCTGTTTTTT.

This clone occurred a few times. V is TRBV5-4 and J is TRBJ2-3; D may be TRBD1 or TRBD2 (6 bases each). CDR1 is SGHNT and CDR2 is YYREEE in the germline V gene (reference sequence). V lost 2 bases and J lost 7, with 20 bases in between. The CDR3 contains 16 residues. CDR3 amino acids: CASSFGGPHLENTQYF. The CDR3 nucleotides are TGTGCCAGCAGCTTTGGGGGGCCGCACCTTGAAAATACGCAGTATTTT.

The chain joins TRBV25-1 to TRBJ2-5; D is unresolved. The CDR3 is 18 amino acids. Between the trimmed V and J ends, which lost 3 bases and 2 bases, there was a span of 22 bases. Germline CDR1 MGHDK, CDR2 SYGVNS. CDR3 sequence: CASSDQPPTLVGQETQYF. The CDR3 DNA is TGTGCCAGCAGTGACCAACCCCCCACCCTAGTAGGGCAAGAGACCCAGTACTTC.